Listed below are T cell receptor beta chains from one sample, sequenced in a study of control samples from healthy donors and cancer patients. Some clones are missing from TCRdb's copy, which holds only in-frame ones; the method was immunoSEQ multiplex PCR. The sample holds some 140,000 clones, around 94% seen once. Sequenced material: PBMCs. The source of these receptors is a man in his sixties with colorectal cancer. CDR3s include the opening cysteine and the closing phenylalanine or tryptophan.

>TRBJ1-6|TRBV5-5
CASSLDTLRSSPLHF
>TRBJ2-1|TRBV19
CASRLAGGDEQFF
>TRBJ1-5|TRBV19
CASIGRNNNQPQHF
>TRBJ2-2|TRBV6-2/TRBV6-3
CASSYSADANTGELFF
>TRBJ2-1|TRBV19
CASSPGLAGEQFF
>TRBJ2-1|TRBV11-2
CASSLRDTGSYNEQFF
>TRBJ2-7|TRBV30
CAWSVRAAYEQYF
>TRBJ1-4|TRBV9
CASSAVQEANEKLFF
>TRBJ2-3|TRBV24-1
CATSESTGARTDTQYF
>TRBJ2-7|TRBV4-1
CASSQSGESSYEQYF
>TRBJ2-5|TRBV4-1
CASSQRVSGGAGRETQYF
>TRBJ2-5|TRBV5-1
CASSLDGGGTQYF
>TRBJ2-2|TRBV5-1
CASSLATGELFF
>TRBJ1-6|TRBV18
CASSPRSNNSPLHF
>TRBJ2-4|TRBV3-1/TRBV3-2
CASSQAGPNIQYF
>TRBJ2-1|TRBV9
CASSVGGAGNEQFF
>TRBJ1-4|TRBV5-4
CASSLDGPNEKLFF
>TRBJ1-6|TRBV9
CASSGSNQGNSPLHF
>TRBJ2-3|TRBV5-1
CASSGAGTSGVADTQYF
>TRBJ2-5|TRBV5-1
CASSLWLAGGIETQYF
>TRBJ1-4|TRBV6-5
CATRGTELFF
>TRBJ2-1|TRBV24-1
CATSGPGTKYYNEQFF
>TRBJ1-2|TRBV19
CASSMQEQGYGYTF
>TRBJ2-5|TRBV5-4
CASSSTGDLETQYF
>TRBJ2-2|TRBV6-5
CASSYYRETGELFF
>TRBJ1-6|TRBV6-5
CASTRGEYNSPLHF
>TRBJ1-1|TRBV28
CATSGQGETEAFF
>TRBJ1-2|TRBV7-9
CASSLTGDGGYTF
>TRBJ2-2|TRBV2
CASRGNTGELFF
>TRBJ2-3|TRBV9
CASSVTGLGPDTQYF
>TRBJ2-5|TRBV29-1
CSVGQGLVETQYF
>TRBJ1-2|TRBV7-9
CASSLLDINYGYTF
>TRBJ2-1|TRBV12-3/TRBV12-4
CASTLYNEQFF
>TRBJ1-2|TRBV3-1/TRBV3-2
CASGPGGYYGYTF
>TRBJ2-7|TRBV19
CASSISGQDTNEQYF
>TRBJ2-1|TRBV10-3
CGSSGTGVNEQFF
>TRBJ2-7|TRBV7-6
CASSLGGKLYEQYF
>TRBJ2-5|TRBV7-2
CASSPERRETQYF
>TRBJ2-2|TRBV4-1
CASSLPTEGGELFF
>TRBJ1-1|TRBV5-1
CASSLDWGPNTEAFF
>TRBJ2-7|TRBV10-3
CAITNGYEQYF
>TRBJ1-5|TRBV6-4
CASSGEASGTQHF
>TRBJ1-1|TRBV6-6
CVSGRGQNTEAFF
>TRBJ2-5|TRBV18
CASSPLSYQETQYF
>TRBJ1-1|TRBV6-6
CASSYQDRLEAFF
>TRBJ1-1|TRBV19
CASSIGPVMNTEAFF
>TRBJ2-7|TRBV5-1
CASRPEQLPTYEQYF
>TRBJ2-3|TRBV18
CASSQDRVTTDTQYF